These T cell receptor beta chains were read from a single sample in a study of blood T cell repertoires in COVID-19. The table came from immunoSEQ multiplex PCR; TCRdb's copy has only in-frame clones and leaves some out. The sample includes roughly 270,000 clones, approximately 85% of them seen just once. Sequenced input: peripheral blood. Receptors were obtained from a man aged 45-65 years with active or convalescent COVID-19. Both conserved end residues are part of each CDR3. Fields, in order: clone size, J gene, V gene, D gene, CDR3 DNA, CDR3 protein. D genes are given only for firm matches. Clone size appears in some rows only: once, few, many, or a class for an expanded clone.

. | TRBJ2-1 | TRBV11-2 | TRBD2 | TGTGCCAGCAGCACCTTAAGAGGCCGAGGGACTAGCGACTACAATGAGCAGTTCTTC | CASSTLRGRGTSDYNEQFF
. | TRBJ1-1 | TRBV7-8 | TRBD1 | TGTGCCAGCAGCCCACGGACAGGAGTGAACACTGAAGCTTTCTTT | CASSPRTGVNTEAFF
. | TRBJ2-2 | TRBV3-1/TRBV3-2 | TRBD1 | TGTGCCAGCAGCCTGGACAGGGGATGGGCCGGGGAGCTGTTTTTT | CASSLDRGWAGELFF
. | TRBJ2-1 | TRBV7-8 | TRBD2 | TGTGCCAGCAGCCTCACTAGCGGGAGCACGCCGTTCTTC | CASSLTSGSTPFF
. | TRBJ1-6 | TRBV13 | . | TGTGCCAGCAGCTCGGGAGACAGACGCGGGTATTCACCCCTCCACTTT | CASSSGDRRGYSPLHF
. | TRBJ2-2 | TRBV9 | TRBD2 | TGTGCCAGCAGCGTCTTTTCCGGGACTAGGAACACCGGGGAGCTGTTTTTT | CASSVFSGTRNTGELFF
. | TRBJ2-1 | TRBV12-5 | TRBD2 | TGTGCTACCTCTAGCGGGGGCTACAATGAGCAGTTCTTC | CATSSGGYNEQFF
. | TRBJ1-4 | TRBV29-1 | TRBD1 | TGCAGCGCCCAAGGGACAGGGGAAGGAGAAAAACTGTTTTTT | CSAQGTGEGEKLFF
few | TRBJ1-1 | TRBV19 | . | TGTGCCAGTAGTGGTGGACGGGAGAACACTGAAGCTTTCTTT | CASSGGRENTEAFF
. | TRBJ2-7 | TRBV6-5 | . | TGTGCCAGCAGTTACTCAACTAACTACTACGAGCAGTACTTC | CASSYSTNYYEQYF
. | TRBJ2-1 | TRBV10-2 | . | TGCGCCAGCAGTGTAGGGGAGGACTCCTACAATGAGCAGTTCTTC | CASSVGEDSYNEQFF
. | TRBJ2-5 | TRBV5-1 | TRBD1 | TGCGCCAGCAGCTTCGGGACAGGGGGCGAAAAGACCCAGTACTTC | CASSFGTGGEKTQYF
. | TRBJ2-7 | TRBV19 | TRBD1 | TGTGCCAGTAGTATTTACAGGGGCTCCTACGAGCAGTACTTC | CASSIYRGSYEQYF
few | TRBJ2-2 | TRBV27 | . | TGTGCCAGCAGGGCCCTCTTTAGCTCGAACACCGGGGAGCTGTTTTTT | CASRALFSSNTGELFF
once | TRBJ2-1 | TRBV7-9 | . | TGTGCCAGCAGCGTCCTAGGCTCGCTCGGGGGGCAACCTAACAATGAGCAGTTCTTC | CASSVLGSLGGQPNNEQFF
. | TRBJ2-6 | TRBV18 | TRBD1 | TGTGCCAGCTCACCAGGGACAGGGATCTCTGGGGCCAACGTCCTGACTTTC | CASSPGTGISGANVLTF
. | TRBJ2-1 | TRBV10-1 | TRBD2 | TGCGCCAGCATCAAGGGGACTAGCGGGAAAGTAGAGCAGTTCTTC | CASIKGTSGKVEQFF
. | TRBJ1-2 | TRBV28 | . | TGTGCCAGCAGTTTCCCGAGCAGTAAGGGAGAGTATGGCTACACCTTC | CASSFPSSKGEYGYTF
few | TRBJ1-5 | TRBV10-3 | . | TGTGCCGCAACAGCTACTCTTGATCAGCCCCAGCATTTT | CAATATLDQPQHF
few | TRBJ1-5 | TRBV2 | TRBD1 | TGTGCCAGCAAAGGACAGGGGATTGATCAGCCCCAGCATTTT | CASKGQGIDQPQHF
. | TRBJ1-2 | TRBV2 | TRBD1 | TGTGCCAGGAGACAGGGGAATGGCTACACCTTC | CARRQGNGYTF
. | TRBJ1-5 | TRBV10-3 | . | TGTGCCGGGGGGGTGAATGGTCAGCCCCAGCATTTT | CAGGVNGQPQHF
. | TRBJ2-5 | TRBV10-3 | . | TGTGCCATCAGTGAGTTACGAACAAATCAAGAGACCCAGTACTTC | CAISELRTNQETQYF
. | TRBJ1-4 | TRBV5-1 | . | TGCGCCAGCAGCCCGGACACCCCTGCTACCGAAAAACTGTTTTTT | CASSPDTPATEKLFF
. | TRBJ2-1 | TRBV3-1/TRBV3-2 | TRBD2 | TGTGCCAGCAGCGACACTCCTAGCGGGAGTAGGCATGAGCAGTTCTTC | CASSDTPSGSRHEQFF
. | TRBJ1-1 | TRBV18 | TRBD1 | TGTGCCAGCTCACCGGACAGGGGGCAGATTGCTTTCTTT | CASSPDRGQIAFF
. | TRBJ1-5 | TRBV19 | . | TGTGCCAGTCACGACAGAACCAGCAATCAGCCCCAGCATTTT | CASHDRTSNQPQHF
. | TRBJ2-1 | TRBV5-1 | TRBD1 | TGCGCCAGTTACCCCCAGGGGGCGGCCTACAATGAGCAGTTCTTC | CASYPQGAAYNEQFF
. | TRBJ2-1 | TRBV18 | TRBD2 | TGTGCCAGCCACACTAGCGGGGCGGACAATGAGCAGTTCTTC | CASHTSGADNEQFF
. | TRBJ1-2 | TRBV9 | TRBD1 | TGTGCCAGCACCCCCGGACAGGGAAACTATGGCTACACCTTC | CASTPGQGNYGYTF
. | TRBJ2-7 | TRBV6-5 | . | TGTGCCAGCAGTTTCGTCGGACAGAAGCAGTACTTC | CASSFVGQKQYF